The 28 T cell receptor beta chains in this list originate from one sample, sequenced in a study of T cells after posttransplantation cyclophosphamide. The naive gate required viable CD3+CD4+ or CD3+CD8+ cells with CCR7+CD45RA+CD45RO-CD95-CD27+CD28+ phenotype. Clones were sequenced by immunoSEQ multiplex PCR, and TCRdb holds only the in-frame ones, with some missing. The sample has more than 30,000 clones, around nine tenths seen once. Material for sequencing was naive CD4+ T cells sorted from PBMCs. The source of these receptors is a woman in her sixties or seventies in good health, CMV-negative, and a related stem cell transplant donor.

V and J are TRBV19 and TRBJ2-5; 9 bases align to TRBD1. With 8 bases clipped from V and 5 bases from J, the junction kept 12 bases outside the gene matches. CDR3 length: 15 amino acids. The germline CDR1 and CDR2 sequences are LNHDA and SQIVND (reference sequence). The CDR3 sequence is CASRAGQGLSETQYF. The CDR3 coding sequence is TGTGCCAGTCGGGCGGGACAGGGACTTAGTGAGACCCAGTACTTC.

The chain has TRBV10-1 and TRBJ2-1, with 9 bases fitting TRBD2. This CDR3 is built from 15 residues. V lost 8 bases, J lost 8 bases, and 13 bases stayed unmatched. Looked up from germline, CDR1 is WNHNN and CDR2 is SYGVQD (reference sequence). The CDR3 DNA reads as TGCGCCAGCTCCTCCGGGACTAGCAATCCCTATGAGCAGTTCTTC. Encoded protein: CASSSGTSNPYEQFF.

For this clone: At one boundary the junction diverges from the germline segment, which might be a read error. The V call is TRBV5-5, the J call TRBJ2-7; TRBD2 matches at 7 bases. The germline CDR1 and CDR2 sequences are SGHKS and YYEKEE (reference sequence). CDR3 length equals 11 residues. The CDR3 sequence is CASSLGSGASF. The CDR3 nucleotides are TGTGCCAGCAGCTTGGGAAGCGGGGCCTCCTTC.

The V and J genes are TRBV25-1 and TRBJ1-4, with 9 bases aligning to TRBD1. The CDR3 contains 16 residues. With 1 base clipped from V and 6 bases from J, the junction kept 6 bases outside the gene matches. Germline-derived CDR1 and CDR2 are MGHDK and SYGVNS. CDR3 nucleotides: TGTGCCAGCAGTGAATTTGGCTGGACAGGGGATGAAAAACTGTTTTTT. It yields the protein CASSEFGWTGDEKLFF.

V gene TRBV7-3 combines with J gene TRBJ1-1, with 9 nucleotides matching TRBD1. After removal of 3 bases from V and 2 bases from J, the junction contained 10 bases not matched to a gene. This CDR3 contains 17 residues. Germline V gene lookup returns CDR1 SGHTA and CDR2 FQGTGA. This CDR3 reads CASSLRPGTGTNTEAFF. CDR3 nucleotides: TGTGCCAGCAGCTTGCGCCCCGGGACAGGGACTAACACTGAAGCTTTCTTT. Looking up the rest from reference TRBV7-3 and TRBJ1-1 gives the full variable domain: GAGVSQTPSNKVTEKGKYVELRCDPISGHTALYWYRQSLGQGPEFLIYFQGTGAADDSGLPNDRFFAVRPEGSVSTLKIQRTERGDSAVYLCASSLRPGTGTNTEAFFGQGTRLTVV.

This clone was seen a few times. The V and J genes are TRBV6-1 and TRBJ1-1; maybe TRBD1 (6 bases). Trimming took 10 bases from V and 2 from J, leaving 11 bases between them. There are 12 residues in the CDR3. Germline CDR1 and CDR2: MNHNS and SASEGT. CDR3 region: CATNRVNTEAFF. The CDR3 DNA is TGTGCCACAAACAGGGTAAACACTGAAGCTTTCTTT.

The gene calls are TRBV7-8 and TRBJ1-5, with no clear D. This CDR3 has 15 amino acids. V was shortened by 1 base and J by 0 bases, with 7 bases between the two germline ends. Per germline, CDR1 SGHVS and CDR2 FQNEAQ. The CDR3 loop is CASSLVPYSNQPQHF. The CDR3 DNA sequence: TGTGCCAGCAGCTTAGTCCCCTATAGCAATCAGCCCCAGCATTTT.

The rearrangement joins TRBV6-6 to TRBJ1-6, with 8 positions matching TRBD1. The V and J ends lost 10 bases and 3 bases, in that order; junction bases with no gene match: 2. The CDR3 is made up of 13 amino acids. The V gene's germline CDR1 is MNHNY and CDR2 SVGAGI (reference sequence). This CDR3 is CAIGQGYNSPLHF. For the CDR3, the DNA is TGTGCCATAGGACAGGGCTATAATTCACCCCTCCACTTT.

CDR3 coding DNA: TGTGCCATCAGTGAAAGTGAGTCCGGAAACACCATATATTTT. Translating gives CAISESESGNTIYF. V is TRBV10-3 and J is TRBJ1-3; D gene ambiguous. This CDR3 comprises 14 residues. CDR1 is ENHRY and CDR2 is SYGVKD in the germline V gene. V shed 3 bases and J shed 4 bases, with 10 bases lying between them.

The V call is TRBV9, the J call TRBJ2-7; TRBD2 agrees at 9 bases. V lost 0 bases and J lost 4; bases outside the gene matches: 5. CDR3 length equals 15 residues. Germline V lookup: CDR1 SGDLS, CDR2 YYNGEE. CDR3 nucleotide sequence: TGTGCCAGCAGCGTAGAGGCTAGCGGGAAGTACGAGCAGTACTTC. Its translation is CASSVEASGKYEQYF.

This chain links TRBV7-9 with TRBJ2-5; possible D gene TRBD1, 6 bases. Germline lookup yields CDR1 SEHNR and CDR2 FQNEAQ (reference sequence). Trimming removed 4 bases from V and 4 bases from J, with 16 bases in between. The CDR3 is 15 residues long. The CDR3 region has the DNA TGTGCCAGCAGCTCTGGGGGCTTGAGGGCAGAGACCCAGTACTTC. Its protein product is CASSSGGLRAETQYF.

V gene TRBV6-5 combines with J gene TRBJ1-2; TRBD1 might be the D (5 bases). Looked up from germline, CDR1 is MNHEY and CDR2 is SVGAGI. V dropped 0 bases and J dropped 8 bases, with 13 bases sitting between them. This CDR3 is built from 14 residues. The CDR3 loop reads CASSYSSRETGYTF. DNA of the CDR3: TGTGCCAGCAGTTACTCCTCCAGGGAAACGGGCTACACCTTC.

The genes are TRBV5-1 and TRBJ1-2, with D maybe TRBD1 (5 bases). V was trimmed by 4 bases and J by 8 bases, leaving 15 bases between them. This CDR3 has 13 residues. Germline-derived CDR1 and CDR2 are SGHRS and YFSETQ. The CDR3 reads CASSPGDSPGYTF. In DNA, the CDR3 is TGCGCCAGCAGCCCCGGGGACTCTCCGGGCTACACCTTC.

This clone occurred once. The rearrangement joins TRBV19 to TRBJ2-1, with 8 nucleotides matching TRBD2. The J segment lost 7 bases and the V segment lost 9 bases, leaving 20 bases of the junction unmatched. Germline CDR1 LNHDA, CDR2 SQIVND (reference sequence). This CDR3 is built from 17 residues. CDR3 bases: TGTGCCAGCGGACCCAGGAGGGGTAGCGGGACCTTGAATGAGCAGTTCTTC. Protein sequence: CASGPRRGSGTLNEQFF.

The chain couples TRBV6-1 to TRBJ1-1; D gene ambiguous. V dropped 2 bases and J dropped 7 bases, with 11 bases sitting between them. CDR1 and CDR2 from the germline V gene are MNHNS and SASEGT. The CDR3 is made up of 13 amino acids. CDR3 protein: CASSEREAGEAFF. The CDR3 DNA is TGTGCCAGCAGTGAAAGGGAGGCAGGTGAAGCTTTCTTT.

This sequence joins TRBV6-6 and TRBJ1-5; a weak D match, TRBD1 (5 bases). V gave up 2 bases and J gave up 2 bases, with 13 bases separating them. The CDR3 covers 16 residues. Germline assignment: CDR1 MNHNY and CDR2 SVGAGI (reference sequence). This chain's CDR3 is CASSYAQGNGNQPQHF. CDR3 nucleotides: TGTGCCAGCAGTTACGCGCAGGGTAATGGCAATCAGCCCCAGCATTTT.

This chain joins TRBV5-1 and TRBJ2-5; 15 bases fit TRBD2. In germline, CDR1 is SGHRS, CDR2 YFSETQ. Trimming took 3 bases from V and 1 from J; bases not matched to a gene: 4. The CDR3 sequence is 17 residues long. The CDR3 protein is CASSWGTSGRSQETQYF. CDR3 nucleotide sequence: TGCGCCAGCAGCTGGGGGACTAGCGGGAGGTCCCAAGAGACCCAGTACTTC. Together with reference TRBV5-1 and TRBJ2-5, the CDR3 gives the full variable domain: KAGVTQTPRYLIKTRGQQVTLSCSPISGHRSVSWYQQTPGQGLQFLFEYFSETQRNKGNFPGRFSGRQFSNSRSEMNVSTLELGDSALYLCASSWGTSGRSQETQYFGPGTRLLVL.

The chain carries TRBV7-2 and TRBJ2-7, with 7 bases aligning to TRBD1. V was clipped by 1 base and J by 5 bases; unmatched bases: 5. The CDR3 runs to 14 residues. The germline V gene encodes CDR1 SGHTA and CDR2 FQGNSA. This CDR3 reads CASSLVGQADEQYF. Written as DNA, the CDR3 is TGTGCCAGCAGCTTAGTTGGACAGGCAGACGAGCAGTACTTC.

The chain recombines TRBV19 with TRBJ1-2; D perhaps matches TRBD1 (5 bases). From germline, CDR1 is LNHDA and CDR2 SQIVND (reference sequence). This CDR3 is built from 14 residues. V was pared by 4 bases and J by 6 bases, with 15 bases between. This CDR3 reads CASSTAGHFDGYTF. In DNA form, the CDR3 reads TGTGCCAGTAGTACTGCAGGGCATTTTGATGGCTACACCTTC.

V gene TRBV5-1 combines with J gene TRBJ2-7; the match to TRBD1 covers 7 bases. Germline V gene sequence: CDR1 SGHRS, CDR2 YFSETQ. V lost 0 bases, J lost 2 bases, and 2 bases stayed unmatched. The CDR3 runs 14 residues. DNA of the CDR3: TGCGCCAGCAGCTTGGAGGGACAGACCTACGAGCAGTACTTC. It encodes CASSLEGQTYEQYF.

The chain joins TRBV27 to TRBJ2-5, with TRBD1 matching 8 bases. Germline V CDR1 and CDR2: MNHEY, SMNVEV (reference sequence). This CDR3 has 15 amino acids. With V trimmed by 5 bases and J by 8 bases, 13 bases remained unmatched. The CDR3 protein is CASSATGGLSRTQYF. CDR3 nucleotides: TGTGCCAGCAGTGCCACAGGGGGGCTGTCCCGAACCCAGTACTTC.

The gene calls are TRBV6-1 and TRBJ1-2; a weak D match, TRBD1 (5 bases). V was trimmed by 6 bases and J by 3 bases, leaving 14 bases between them. CDR3 length: 14 amino acids. Germline V gene data show CDR1 as MNHNS and CDR2 as SASEGT. CDR3 bases: TGTGCCAGCAGACCATGGGGGGAGGACTATGGCTACACCTTC. As protein: CASRPWGEDYGYTF.

The rearrangement uses TRBV5-1 and TRBJ1-2, with unresolved D. V gave up 4 bases and J gave up 4 bases, with 14 bases separating them. Germline values: CDR1 SGHRS, CDR2 YFSETQ. The CDR3 is 14 residues long. The CDR3 here is CASSPPGIGYGYTF. In DNA, the CDR3 is TGCGCCAGCAGCCCCCCAGGCATCGGCTATGGCTACACCTTC.

This clone showed up just once. CDR3 sequence (DNA): TGTGCCAGCAGACTACAGGGGACCGGGGAGCTGTTTTTT. The encoded protein is CASRLQGTGELFF. The chain has TRBV27 and TRBJ2-2; TRBD1 agrees at 7 bases. V was pared by 6 bases and J by 5 bases, with 3 bases of the junction left unmatched. This CDR3 comprises 13 residues. The germline V gene encodes CDR1 MNHEY and CDR2 SMNVEV (reference sequence).

The J gene is TRBJ2-2, the V gene TRBV4-2; D is uncertain. The length of the CDR3 is 15 residues. V shed 0 bases and J shed 7 bases, with 12 bases lying between them. The germline V gene encodes CDR1 LGHNA and CDR2 YNFKEQ. The CDR3 DNA is TGTGCCAGCAGCCAAGATCGAGCCTCGATCGGGGAGCTGTTTTTT. Translated, it gives CASSQDRASIGELFF.

The rearrangement joins TRBV4-1 to TRBJ1-5; D is undetermined. CDR3 size: 15 residues. V lost 1 base and J 5 bases, leaving 12 bases between the germline ends. Germline V gives CDR1 MGHRA, CDR2 YSYEKL. CDR3 sequence reads: CASSQVMVEDQPQHF. CDR3 nucleotides: TGCGCCAGCAGCCAAGTAATGGTCGAGGATCAGCCCCAGCATTTT.

This chain links TRBV6-1 with TRBJ2-7; a weak D match, TRBD1 (5 bases). The germline V gene encodes CDR1 MNHNS and CDR2 SASEGT. Trimming cost V 10 bases and J 1 base, with 8 bases left between them. This CDR3 region has 11 residues. CDR3 protein: CATRQSYEQYF. The CDR3 DNA follows: TGTGCCACCAGACAGTCCTACGAGCAGTACTTC.

The chain combines TRBV5-1 with TRBJ2-1; 10 positions match TRBD2. Per the germline V gene, CDR1 is SGHRS and CDR2 is YFSETQ. This CDR3 has 16 amino acids. V lost 4 bases and J lost 0; bases outside the gene matches: 4. Written as DNA, the CDR3 is TGCGCCAGCAGCAACTTAGCGGGGGGCTCCTACAATGAGCAGTTCTTC. This gives the protein CASSNLAGGSYNEQFF.